Each of the 7 T cell receptor beta chains below was sequenced from the same sample in a study of graft-versus-host responses after intestinal transplantation. Antigen specificity for these receptors is unknown. Libraries were prepared by immunoSEQ multiplex PCR; TCRdb keeps only in-frame clonotypes and omits some of them. The profile covers 90,000 to 120,000 clones, with roughly 86% appearing a single time and about 0.75% taken by the ten largest. The sample here was unstimulated CD4+ T cells sorted from spleen or lymph node cells, taken before transplant. The receptor set was obtained from a human donor who was the organ donor for an intestinal transplant.

V gene TRBV7-3 combines with J gene TRBJ2-5, with D perhaps matching TRBD2 (7 bases). CDR1 and CDR2 from the germline V gene are SGHTA and FQGTGA. The V end was cut by 5 bases, the J end by 5 bases, with 21 bases between. This CDR3 is 16 amino acids long. CDR3 sequence: CASSEGARRGGETQYF. As DNA, the CDR3 is TGTGCCAGCAGCGAAGGGGCTAGAAGGGGGGGGGAGACCCAGTACTTC.

The V and J genes are TRBV4-1 and TRBJ1-2, with 9 bases that match TRBD1. The germline CDR1 and CDR2 sequences are MGHRA and YSYEKL. This CDR3 is 15 amino acids long. Losses at the gene ends were 3 bases for V and 4 bases for J; bases not matched to a gene: 6. The CDR3 protein is CASSQGATGGYGYTF. The CDR3 DNA reads TGCGCCAGCAGCCAGGGCGCGACAGGGGGCTATGGCTACACCTTC.

The chain employs TRBV7-9 and TRBJ1-1; D ambiguous. CDR1 SEHNR and CDR2 FQNEAQ come from the germline V gene (reference sequence). V was shortened by 1 base and J by 1 base, with 4 bases between the two germline ends. CDR3 length: 13 amino acids. The DNA of the CDR3 is TGTGCCAGCAGCTTAGAACAGAACACTGAAGCTTTCTTT. Residues: CASSLEQNTEAFF. The variable domain in full, completed from reference TRBV7-9 and TRBJ1-1, reads DTGVSQNPRHKITKRGQNVTFRCDPISEHNRLYWYRQTLGQGPEFLTYFQNEAQLEKSRLLSDRFSAERPKGSFSTLEIQRTEQGDSAMYLCASSLEQNTEAFFGQGTRLTVV.

This chain uses TRBV5-5 with TRBJ1-1, with D possibly being TRBD1 (5 bases). The CDR3 spans 14 residues. The V gene lost 4 bases and the J gene lost 4 bases, with 14 bases spanning the gap. Per the germline V gene, CDR1 is SGHKS and CDR2 is YYEKEE (reference sequence). For the CDR3, the DNA is TGTGCCAGCAGCCGCAGGACAATCCGCACTGAAGCTTTCTTT. This sequence encodes CASSRRTIRTEAFF.

The CDR3 DNA follows: TGTGCCAGCAGTCGGGAGTCTTCGGGGGAGCAGTACTTC. It translates to CASSRESSGEQYF. The chain recombines TRBV6-5 with TRBJ2-7; maybe TRBD2 (6 bases). Germline CDR1 is MNHEY and CDR2 is SVGAGI. Trimming took 5 bases from V and 7 from J, leaving 15 bases between them. This CDR3 region has 13 residues.

V usage is TRBV29-1 and J usage is TRBJ1-2, with D tentatively TRBD1 (5 bases). V lost 6 bases and J 3 bases, leaving 14 bases between the germline ends. This CDR3 comprises 13 residues. In germline, CDR1 is SQVTM, CDR2 ANQGSEA. In nucleotides, the CDR3 is TGCAGCGTCCCGGGGAAAGGGGACTATGGCTACACCTTC. It is translated as CSVPGKGDYGYTF.

The rearrangement joins TRBV29-1 to TRBJ1-2; a weak D match, TRBD1 (5 bases). Trimming pared 4 bases from V and 6 bases from J, leaving 15 bases between. Germline-derived CDR1 and CDR2 are SQVTM and ANQGSEA. The CDR3 is 13 residues long. CDR3 DNA sequence: TGCAGCGTTGCCCCCCGACAGAGTCATGGCTACACCTTC. Its translation is CSVAPRQSHGYTF.